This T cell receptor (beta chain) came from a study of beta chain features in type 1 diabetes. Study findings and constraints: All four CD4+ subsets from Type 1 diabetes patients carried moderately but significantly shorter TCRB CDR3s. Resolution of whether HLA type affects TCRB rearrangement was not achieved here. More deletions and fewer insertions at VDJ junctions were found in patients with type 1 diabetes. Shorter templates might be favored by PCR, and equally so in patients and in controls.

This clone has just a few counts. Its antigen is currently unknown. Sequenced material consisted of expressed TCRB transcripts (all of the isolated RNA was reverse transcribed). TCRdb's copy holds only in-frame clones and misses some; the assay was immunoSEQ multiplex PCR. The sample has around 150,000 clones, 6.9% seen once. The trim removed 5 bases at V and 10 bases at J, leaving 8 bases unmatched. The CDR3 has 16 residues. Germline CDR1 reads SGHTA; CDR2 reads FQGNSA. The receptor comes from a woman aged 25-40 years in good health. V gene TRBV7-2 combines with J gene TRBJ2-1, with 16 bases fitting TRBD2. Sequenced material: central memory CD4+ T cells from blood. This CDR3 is CASSPGTSGRVGEQFF. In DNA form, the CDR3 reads TGTGCCAGCAGCCCCGGGACTAGCGGGAGGGTAGGGGAGCAGTTCTTC.